The following is a T cell receptor beta chain sequence with its context. This specimen comes from a study of blood T cell repertoires in COVID-19. Clones were sequenced by immunoSEQ multiplex PCR, and TCRdb holds only the in-frame ones, with some missing. The sample lists under 250,000 clones, about four fifths occurring once. Germline V gene data show CDR1 as SGHNT and CDR2 as YYREEE (reference sequence). The V and J ends lost 4 bases and 3 bases, in that order; junction bases with no gene match: 6. The CDR3 has 16 amino acids. The rearrangement links TRBV5-4 to TRBJ2-5; 13 nucleotides match TRBD2. Sequencing was done on a sample of peripheral blood. This TCR came from a man aged 45-60 years with active or convalescent COVID-19. CDR3 sequence: CASSLVGLAGKETQYF. The CDR3 DNA reads TGTGCCAGCAGCCTCGTGGGACTAGCGGGGAAAGAGACCCAGTACTTC.